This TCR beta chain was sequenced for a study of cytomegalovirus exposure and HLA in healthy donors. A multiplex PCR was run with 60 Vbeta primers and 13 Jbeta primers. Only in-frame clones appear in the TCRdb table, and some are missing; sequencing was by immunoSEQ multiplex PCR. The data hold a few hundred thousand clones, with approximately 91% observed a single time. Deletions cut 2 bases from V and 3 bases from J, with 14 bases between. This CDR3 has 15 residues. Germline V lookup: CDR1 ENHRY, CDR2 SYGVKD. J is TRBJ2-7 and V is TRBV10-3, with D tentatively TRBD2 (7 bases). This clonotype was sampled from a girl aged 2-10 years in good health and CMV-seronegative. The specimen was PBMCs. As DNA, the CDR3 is TGTGCCATCAGTGAGGGGGGCGGGGGATACTACGAGCAGTACTTC. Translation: CAISEGGGGYYEQYF.